These 12 T cell receptor beta chains share one sample of origin, sequenced in a study of OX40 agonist ivuxolimab in advanced cancers. Data came from immunoSEQ multiplex PCR; TCRdb stores just in-frame clones and leaves some out. The profile covers 37,000 or so clones, with about 80% appearing a single time and roughly 18% taken by the ten largest. Here the sequenced sample was CD4+ or CD8+ T cells sorted from blood, taken in a trial of the OX40 agonist ivuxolimab. All receptors come from an adult with an advanced solid tumor such as melanoma, head and neck, liver or kidney cancer.

This clone was seen only once. In nucleotides, the CDR3 is TGTGCCAGCAGTGAAGGGGAACTGCGTGGCTACACCTTC. Translating it yields CASSEGELRGYTF. The chain employs TRBV6-1 and TRBJ1-2; D is uncertain. The germline V and J ends were trimmed by 1 base and 7 bases, with 10 bases remaining between them. CDR1 and CDR2 from the germline V gene are MNHNS and SASEGT. This CDR3 has 13 amino acids.

The CDR3, as DNA: TGTGCCAGCAGTGAGGGGACAGTGACTGGAAACACCATATATTTT. It encodes CASSEGTVTGNTIYF. The rearrangement joins TRBV2 to TRBJ1-3; 7 bases map to TRBD1. Per the germline V gene, CDR1 is SNHLY and CDR2 is FYNNEI. The V segment lost 3 bases and the J segment 2 bases; nucleotides outside the gene matches: 4. The CDR3 extends over 15 amino acids. Looking up the rest from reference TRBV2 and TRBJ1-3 gives the full variable domain: EPEVTQTPSHQVTQMGQEVILRCVPISNHLYFYWYRQILGQKVEFLVSFYNNEISEKSEIFDDQFSVERPDGSNFTLKIRSTKLEDSAMYFCASSEGTVTGNTIYFGEGSWLTVV.

The gene calls are TRBV7-9 and TRBJ2-5; the D gene is possibly TRBD2 (6 bases). Trimming stripped 2 bases from V and 5 bases from J, with 18 bases between. Germline lookup yields CDR1 SEHNR and CDR2 FQNEAQ (reference sequence). This CDR3 is 16 amino acids long. This CDR3 reads CASSLYSGGEVETQYF. In nucleotides, the CDR3 is TGTGCCAGCAGCTTATATTCGGGCGGGGAAGTCGAGACCCAGTACTTC.

The chain couples TRBV19 to TRBJ1-1; maybe TRBD1 (6 bases). Trimming took off 7 bases at V and 3 bases at J, with 15 bases between the two ends. This CDR3 has 14 residues. Per germline, CDR1 LNHDA and CDR2 SQIVND (reference sequence). CDR3 DNA sequence: TGTGCCAGTACCCCGGGGGGGGCCTACACTGAAGCTTTCTTT. It encodes CASTPGGAYTEAFF.

This chain joins TRBV2 and TRBJ1-1; D may be TRBD1 (6 bases). Germline assignment: CDR1 SNHLY and CDR2 FYNNEI. The CDR3 is made up of 15 amino acids. V lost 10 bases to trimming and J lost 6 bases, with 24 bases between them. The CDR3: CATSLTGLRRAEAFF. The CDR3 bases are TGTGCCACCTCCTTGACAGGTCTCCGTAGGGCTGAAGCTTTCTTT.

The V and J genes are TRBV5-1 and TRBJ2-2, with TRBD1 matching 9 bases. V lost 2 bases and J lost 5; bases outside the gene matches: 4. Germline values: CDR1 SGHRS, CDR2 YFSETQ. This CDR3 comprises 15 residues. The CDR3 DNA follows: TGCGCCAGCAGCTTCCAGGACAGGGGTACCGGGGAGCTGTTTTTT. It yields the protein CASSFQDRGTGELFF.

This chain joins TRBV5-6 and TRBJ2-1; D not certain. Germline CDR1 is SGHDT and CDR2 is YYEEEE. The CDR3 extends over 15 amino acids. With 0 bases removed from V and 8 bases from J, the gap between germline ends came to 15 bases. The CDR3 coding sequence is TGTGCCAGCAGCTTGGGTCCGGATTCAGTCCATGAGCAGTTCTTC. Amino acids: CASSLGPDSVHEQFF.

This chain joins TRBV2 and TRBJ1-5, with D possibly TRBD1 on 5 matching bases. The CDR3 runs 15 residues. Germline loops: CDR1 SNHLY, CDR2 FYNNEI. Deletions cut 3 bases from V and 4 bases from J, with 13 bases between. The CDR3 spells CASSDRELGNQPQHF. The DNA for the CDR3 is TGTGCCAGCAGTGACAGGGAATTAGGGAATCAGCCCCAGCATTTT.

The rearrangement joins TRBV7-9 to TRBJ1-4, with D possibly being TRBD1 (6 bases). The germline gives CDR1 SEHNR, CDR2 FQNEAQ (reference sequence). Trimming shortened V by 5 bases and J by 6 bases, and 22 bases separated the two germline ends. CDR3 length: 17 amino acids. CDR3 sequence reads: CASSPRGSLEGDEKLFF. The DNA for the CDR3 is TGTGCCAGCAGCCCCCGGGGCTCCCTCGAGGGGGATGAAAAACTGTTTTTT.

The chain couples TRBV27 to TRBJ1-6; D not certain. The CDR3 covers 15 residues. Between the trimmed V and J ends, which lost 5 bases and 6 bases, there was a span of 14 bases. From germline, CDR1 is MNHEY and CDR2 SMNVEV (reference sequence). CDR3 in DNA: TGTGCCAGCAGTATGAATAACAGAATTAATTCACCCCTCCACTTT. Translation: CASSMNNRINSPLHF.

The sample holds many counts of this clone. The chain joins TRBV14 to TRBJ2-7; unclear D gene. This CDR3 has 11 residues. V was cut by 1 base and J by 4 bases, with 2 bases left in between. Germline-derived CDR1 and CDR2 are SGHDN and FVKESK. CDR3 sequence (DNA): TGTGCCAGCAGCCAAGGATACGAGCAGTACTTC. As protein: CASSQGYEQYF.

The V gene is TRBV2, the J gene TRBJ1-1; D is possibly TRBD1 (5 bases). The germline V gene has CDR1 SNHLY and CDR2 FYNNEI. V was clipped by 10 bases and J by 6 bases, with 9 bases between them. CDR3 size: 10 residues. CDR3 in DNA: TGTGCCACCATGACAGCTGAAGCTTTCTTT. It codes for CATMTAEAFF.